The 30 T cell receptor beta chains below all came from one sample that was sequenced in a study of blood T cells in healthy people across ages. The authors ran a second PCR of about 6 to 11 cycles using a sample-barcoded 5' primer and a J-beta primer mix. One entry per CDR3 protein, called by TCRdb with MiXCR from the 5' RACE reads. The table lists roughly 560,000 distinct CDR3 sequences, nearly 25% of them singletons. The same sample was also used in a study of T cells of mothers and their children.

Sequenced sample: blood. The receptor source for this set is a boy younger than 18 in good health.

This clonotype is a singleton in its sample. The chain employs TRBV20-1 and TRBJ1-2; 9 positions agree with TRBD1. Germline V gene data show CDR1 as DFQATT and CDR2 as SNEGSKA (reference sequence). The CDR3 contains 14 residues. V was clipped by 5 bases and J by 2 bases; unmatched bases: 6. DNA for the CDR3: TGCAGTGCTCTACGCGGGACAGGGAACTATGGCTACACCTTC. Its protein product is CSALRGTGNYGYTF.

A note on this clonotype: The CDR3 does not close with the conserved phenylalanine or tryptophan, likely indicating a read error. The rearrangement links TRBV12-3 or TRBV12-4 to TRBJ2-7, with 12 bases that match TRBD2. With the DNA end fitting TRBJ2-1 better, the J assignment may be wrong. CDR3 length equals 17 residues. The CDR3 loop reads CASSASSGGAYLNEQFL. Here the CDR3 DNA reads TGTGCCAGCAGTGCCTCTAGCGGGGGGGCCTATCTCAATGAGCAGTTCCTC.

This clonotype came up a few times. The rearrangement links TRBV20-1 to TRBJ2-1; possibly TRBD1 for D (6 bases). CDR1 is DFQATT, CDR2 SNEGSKA, per germline (reference sequence). V was shortened by 6 bases and J by 1 base, with 10 bases between the two germline ends. The CDR3 contains 13 residues. CDR3 DNA: TGCAGTGCCAACAGGGCTTCCTACAATGAGCAGTTCTTC. Amino acid sequence: CSANRASYNEQFF.

The rearrangement joins TRBV20-1 to TRBJ1-2; perhaps TRBD1 as D (5 bases). V gave up 4 bases and J gave up 0 bases, with 18 bases separating them. Germline CDR1 reads DFQATT; CDR2 reads SNEGSKA (reference sequence). This CDR3 is 16 amino acids long. CDR3 sequence (DNA): TGCAGTGCTAACCCTCCAGGGACTCGAGCTAACTATGGCTACACCTTC. Translated: CSANPPGTRANYGYTF.

This rearrangement joins TRBV9 to TRBJ2-7, with 7 positions matching TRBD1. Trimming at V came to 4 bases and at J to 4 bases, leaving 11 bases not matched to a gene. Looked up from germline, CDR1 is SGDLS and CDR2 is YYNGEE. This CDR3 is 15 amino acids long. The CDR3 here is CASSPQNRGIYEQYF. The DNA of the CDR3 is TGTGCCAGCAGCCCTCAAAACAGGGGAATTTACGAGCAGTACTTC.

This clonotype has more than one count but fewer than ten. The chain carries TRBV18 and TRBJ2-1, with 9 bases aligning to TRBD2. The V segment lost 4 bases and the J segment 1 base; nucleotides outside the gene matches: 2. This CDR3 is 15 amino acids long. The germline V gene has CDR1 KGHSH and CDR2 LQKENI. The CDR3 loop reads CASSRREGSYNEQFF. The CDR3 nucleotides read TGTGCCAGCTCACGGCGGGAGGGGTCCTACAATGAGCAGTTCTTC.

This clonotype was found a few times. The chain links TRBV4-3 to TRBJ2-5, with TRBD1 identical over 10 bases. The DNA end is a closer match to TRBJ2-7, so the J assignment may be wrong. Germline CDR1 is LGHNA and CDR2 is YSLEER. The CDR3 length is 16 residues. CDR3 DNA: TGCGCCAGCAGCCAAGATCTGGGACAGGGGACCTACGAGCAGTACTTC. This gives the protein CASSQDLGQGTYEQYF.

This chain uses TRBV7-8 with TRBJ2-1; no definite D call. Trimming left V 0 bases short and J 0 bases short, with 12 bases between. Germline CDR1 is SGHVS and CDR2 is FQNEAQ. This CDR3 comprises 17 residues. The CDR3 sequence is CASSLAPSSPSYNEQFF. The CDR3 DNA reads TGTGCCAGCAGCTTAGCCCCTTCTAGTCCCTCCTACAATGAGCAGTTCTTC. The complete variable domain, with remaining parts taken from reference TRBV7-8 and TRBJ2-1, reads GAGVSQSPRYKVAKRGQDVALRCDPISGHVSLFWYQQALGQGPEFLTYFQNEAQLDKSGLPSDRFFAERPEGSVSTLKIQRTQQEDSAVYLCASSLAPSSPSYNEQFFGPGTRLTVL.

The V call is TRBV9, the J call TRBJ2-1, with D possibly matching TRBD1 (5 bases). The CDR3 is made up of 13 amino acids. Deletions cut 0 bases from V and 8 bases from J, with 9 bases between. From germline, CDR1 is SGDLS and CDR2 YYNGEE. DNA of the CDR3: TGTGCCAGCAGCGTAGGGCAGGGTTATGAGCAGTTCTTC. This translates into CASSVGQGYEQFF.

Here the CDR3 DNA reads TGCGCCAGCACCTTTAAACAGGGAAACCAAGAGACCCAGTACTTC. Its protein product is CASTFKQGNQETQYF. The J gene is TRBJ2-5, the V gene TRBV5-1; tentatively, D is TRBD1 (6 bases). CDR1 SGHRS and CDR2 YFSETQ come from the germline V gene. This CDR3 comprises 15 residues. Trimming left V 6 bases short and J 0 bases short, with 15 bases between.

This clonotype turned up a few times. The J gene is TRBJ1-1, the V gene TRBV30, with D maybe TRBD1 (5 bases). V dropped 2 bases and J dropped 6 bases, with 13 bases sitting between them. From germline, CDR1 is GTSNPN and CDR2 SVGIG (reference sequence). The CDR3 spans 13 residues. The CDR3 here is CAWSIDSRAEAFF. The CDR3 region has the DNA TGTGCCTGGAGTATCGACAGCCGAGCTGAAGCTTTCTTT.

The V and J genes are TRBV6-2 or TRBV6-3 and TRBJ1-6; TRBD1 matches at 10 bases. Losses at the gene ends were 5 bases for V and 10 bases for J; bases not matched to a gene: 8. This CDR3 comprises 15 residues. CDR1 and CDR2 (germline): MNHEY, SVGEGT. In nucleotides, the CDR3 is TGTGCCAGCAGTCTTGAGACAGGGGGCAACTCACCCCTCCACTTT. Translated: CASSLETGGNSPLHF.

This clonotype appeared a few times. In nucleotides, the CDR3 is TGTGCCAGCAGCGGACCCCGACAGGGAAAGATCGAGCAGTACTTC. It is translated as CASSGPRQGKIEQYF. The chain employs TRBV2 and TRBJ2-7; TRBD1 aligns across 7 bases. This CDR3 spans 15 amino acids. Germline-derived CDR1 and CDR2 are SNHLY and FYNNEI. Germline trimming cut 6 bases from V and 6 bases from J; bases unmatched to any gene: 14.

The CDR3 DNA reads TGCAGCGTGAGGACTAGCGGGAGCCCCGGAAAGACCCAGTACTTC. This encodes CSVRTSGSPGKTQYF. The chain combines TRBV29-1 with TRBJ2-5, with 13 positions matching TRBD2. The CDR3 loop spans 15 amino acids. Germline lookup yields CDR1 SQVTM and CDR2 ANQGSEA. The J segment lost 6 bases and the V segment lost 6 bases, leaving 10 bases of the junction unmatched. Combining the CDR3 with reference TRBV29-1 and TRBJ2-5 gives the whole variable domain SAVISQKPSRDICQRGTSLTIQCQVDSQVTMMFWYRQQPGQSLTLIATANQGSEATYESGFVIDKFPISRPNLTFSTLTVSNMSPEDSSIYLCSVRTSGSPGKTQYFGPGTRLLVL.

The rearrangement joins TRBV6-5 to TRBJ2-1; 8 bases are shared with TRBD1. The V segment lost 10 bases and the J segment 8 bases; nucleotides outside the gene matches: 10. CDR3 length equals 13 residues. Germline CDR1 and CDR2: MNHEY and SVGAGI. The DNA of the CDR3 is TGTGCCACCCACAGGGGGAAGACGGATGAGCAGTTCTTC. Its translation: CATHRGKTDEQFF.

The rearrangement links TRBV29-1 to TRBJ2-3, with 8 bases lining up with TRBD2. The V and J ends lost 0 bases and 2 bases, in that order; junction bases with no gene match: 4. Germline V CDR1 and CDR2: SQVTM, ANQGSEA. The CDR3 sequence is 15 residues long. The CDR3 DNA is TGCAGCGTTGAAGAAGTAGCGGGGAACACAGATACGCAGTATTTT. Its protein is CSVEEVAGNTDTQYF.

The gene calls are TRBV7-8 and TRBJ2-2, with no clear D. The CDR3 extends over 13 amino acids. The V end was cut by 5 bases, the J end by 8 bases, with 12 bases between. In germline, CDR1 is SGHVS, CDR2 FQNEAQ. CDR3 DNA: TGTGCCAGCAGCCCGGACCCCCGGGGGGAGCTGTTTTTT. Amino acids: CASSPDPRGELFF.

In its sample, this clonotype was seen a few times. This sequence joins TRBV6-5 and TRBJ1-1; D remains ambiguous. Germline assignment: CDR1 MNHEY and CDR2 SVGAGI. This CDR3 is built from 11 residues. Trimming stripped 5 bases from V and 11 bases from J, with 12 bases between. Written as DNA, the CDR3 is TGTGCCAGCAGTAGTTGGGAAAGGGCTTTCTTT. It translates to CASSSWERAFF.

V and J are TRBV4-3 and TRBJ2-1; TRBD1 matches at 9 bases. J was trimmed by 3 bases and V by 0 bases; bases with no gene match: 9. The CDR3 has 18 residues. CDR1 is LGHNA and CDR2 is YSLEER in the germline V gene. CDR3 residues: CASSQELTGTGFYNEQFF. The CDR3 nucleotides read TGCGCCAGCAGCCAAGAACTTACGGGGACAGGGTTCTACAATGAGCAGTTCTTC.

The chain has TRBV7-9 and TRBJ1-5; 11 bases are shared with TRBD1. The CDR3 extends over 17 amino acids. V lost 1 base to trimming and J lost 6 bases; unmatched junction nucleotides: 8. Germline CDR1 and CDR2: SEHNR and FQNEAQ (reference sequence). The CDR3 nucleotides read TGTGCCAGCAGCTTAGAGGCTTGGACAGGGGGCGGTCAGCCCCAGCATTTT. It is translated as CASSLEAWTGGGQPQHF.

V usage is TRBV6-5 and J usage is TRBJ2-7, with 11 bases matching TRBD1. This CDR3 has 15 amino acids. V lost 2 bases to trimming and J lost 7 bases; unmatched junction nucleotides: 7. Germline values: CDR1 MNHEY, CDR2 SVGAGI. The CDR3 coding sequence is TGTGCCAGCAGTTACCAACCGGACAGGGGGCGGGAGCAGTACTTC. This translates into CASSYQPDRGREQYF.

This clonotype appeared a few times. The chain links TRBV28 to TRBJ2-1; the match to TRBD2 covers 7 bases. CDR3 length: 12 residues. V was clipped by 3 bases and J by 8 bases; unmatched bases: 1. The germline V gene encodes CDR1 MDHEN and CDR2 SYDVKM. CDR3 residues: CASSLSGDEQFF. The CDR3 DNA reads as TGTGCCAGCAGTTTGAGCGGGGATGAGCAGTTCTTC.

This clonotype was picked up a small number of times. The chain employs TRBV12-5 and TRBJ2-1; the D is unclear. This CDR3 has 11 residues. Trimming took 3 bases from V and 6 from J, leaving 3 bases between them. Germline-derived CDR1 and CDR2 are LGHNT and FRNRAP. For the CDR3, the DNA is TGTGCTAGTGGTTTAAGCAATGAGCAGTTCTTC. As protein: CASGLSNEQFF.

This clonotype has a handful of counts. The V gene is TRBV6-5, the J gene TRBJ2-1, with no clear D. From germline, CDR1 is MNHEY and CDR2 SVGAGI. The CDR3 has 14 amino acids. Trimming left V 0 bases short and J 2 bases short, with 5 bases between. CDR3 region: CASSYSATYNEQFF. CDR3 coding DNA: TGTGCCAGCAGTTACTCTGCTACCTACAATGAGCAGTTCTTC.

The V and J genes are TRBV7-9 and TRBJ1-2, with 7 bases matching TRBD1. The germline gives CDR1 SEHNR, CDR2 FQNEAQ (reference sequence). Trimming took 6 bases from V and 8 from J; bases not matched to a gene: 18. The CDR3 loop spans 16 amino acids. The CDR3 protein is CASRSTLWTGPSGYTF. CDR3 DNA: TGTGCCAGCAGGTCAACTCTTTGGACAGGCCCTTCGGGCTACACCTTC.

This rearrangement joins TRBV20-1 to TRBJ1-2; 7 bases are shared with TRBD1. The CDR3 length is 15 residues. The V gene's germline CDR1 is DFQATT and CDR2 SNEGSKA (reference sequence). The V and J ends lost 0 bases and 5 bases, in that order; junction bases with no gene match: 9. The CDR3 region has the DNA TGCAGTGCTAGAGATGTACTAGGGACAGATTATGGCTACACCTTC. It is translated as CSARDVLGTDYGYTF.

Ten or more counts support this clonotype. The rearrangement joins TRBV28 to TRBJ2-1, with no clear D. The CDR3 spans 12 residues. V was clipped by 4 bases and J by 7 bases, with 8 bases between them. CDR1 MDHEN and CDR2 SYDVKM come from the germline V gene. The CDR3 reads CASSYGSNEQFF. Written as DNA, the CDR3 is TGTGCCAGCAGTTATGGCTCGAATGAGCAGTTCTTC.

This chain links TRBV7-2 with TRBJ2-7, with D possibly matching TRBD2 (6 bases). CDR1 and CDR2 (germline): SGHTA, FQGNSA. The V gene lost 0 bases and the J gene lost 0 bases, with 6 bases spanning the gap. CDR3 length: 14 residues. CDR3 sequence: CASSLAGGSYEQYV. The CDR3 nucleotides read TGTGCCAGCAGCTTAGCGGGGGGCTCCTACGAGCAGTACGTC.

The gene calls are TRBV6-5 and TRBJ1-2; 7 positions match TRBD1. Trimming removed 2 bases from V and 9 bases from J; junction bases left unmatched: 15. The CDR3 is made up of 16 amino acids. Germline CDR1 is MNHEY and CDR2 is SVGAGI. The CDR3 protein is CASSYGGGGGATSYTF. The DNA of the CDR3 is TGTGCCAGCAGTTACGGGGGTGGAGGGGGCGCGACGAGCTACACCTTC.

This clonotype appeared many times. The rearrangement uses TRBV6-1 and TRBJ1-2; unclear D gene. V lost 4 bases and J lost 8, with 5 bases in between. Germline CDR1 MNHNS, CDR2 SASEGT. CDR3 length: 10 amino acids. The CDR3 loop reads CASSGPGYTF. CDR3 nucleotides: TGTGCCAGCAGTGGACCGGGCTACACCTTC.